The subject of this entry is one T cell receptor beta chain. Its target is unknown. The data belong to a study of T cell repertoires in cytomegalovirus infection. This CDR3 comprises 15 residues. Germline V lookup: CDR1 MNHEY, CDR2 SMNVEV (reference sequence). V lost 5 bases to trimming and J lost 1 base; unmatched junction nucleotides: 5. Using its own MiXCR run on the reads, TCRdb lists one record per CDR3 protein. The data contain roughly 730,000 distinct CDR3 sequences, roughly 36% of them seen just once; the ten biggest clones take up 18%. The input for sequencing was cultured PBMCs, taken from culture after CMV antigen stimulation. This receptor was taken from a human donor in good health (CMV status not recorded). Some clones in this sample may be carry-over from other donors' samples. The chain recombines TRBV27 with TRBJ2-7; 10 bases fit TRBD1. CDR3 coding DNA: TGTGCCAGCAGTCGGGCGGGACAGGGGTCCTACGAGCAGTACTTC. Translating it yields CASSRAGQGSYEQYF.